This record looks at one TCR beta chain sequence and its context. This clone has just a few counts. What antigen it recognizes has not been identified. Nothing much larger sits one base from this clone, and base qualities are not available. Trimming costs V 0 bases and J 5 bases, and their ends lie 7 bases apart. CDR3 length: 13 amino acids, cysteine to phenylalanine. The kept DNA is CDR3 alone, 39 bases in frame from the first base. The germline V gene provides CDR1 SGHTA and CDR2 FQGTGA. Libraries were constructed by the immunoSEQ multiplex PCR assay. A mixture of 60 forward primers for TCR Vbeta segments and 13 reverse primers for TCR Jbeta segments was used in the multiplex PCR. Amplification of the CDR3 region of rearranged TCR beta genes was performed with a multiplex PCR assay on genomic DNA. Amplified TCR beta libraries were sequenced as 87-base-pair reads on the Illumina HiSeq System. The study's own analysis went as follows. A later analysis tallied 75 million to 95 million unique TCR beta chains across the 666 repertoires, and around 12 million of those chains were shared by two or more donors. A nearest-neighbor algorithm error-corrected the raw reads and collapsed the reads into unique sequences, merging closely related sequences to remove PCR and sequencing errors. CDR3 sequences were aligned to IMGT reference sequences to assign V, D and J gene segments. For a sequence to be retained, a match of at least six nucleotides to both a V gene segment and a J gene segment was required. A rearrangement counted as productive if the CDR3 had no stop codons and remained in frame with V and J, and every other rearrangement counted as non-productive. CDR3 was defined by IMGT convention, running from the second conserved V-encoded cysteine to the conserved J-encoded phenylalanine. In an earlier analysis of more than 550 of the donors, sequences lacking an unambiguous match to a single V gene segment were excluded. In an earlier analysis of a few hundred of the donors, a V segment was called functional when productive rearrangements were above 56.7%, and segregating when the standard deviation between donors exceeded 5%. To diagnose cytomegalovirus status from the catalog of TCR beta chain sequences, a statistical classification framework was built. In a later analysis, V and J genes were assigned by comparing TCR nucleotide sequences against IMGT/GENE-DB human TR gene sequences. Using the TCRdist pipeline, a later analysis assigned CDR3 sequences along with most-parsimonious VDJ recombination scenarios. A later analysis defined each TCR beta chain by its CDR3 amino acid sequence plus V-gene family, and excluded reads lacking a unique V-gene family. A later analysis removed roughly 590 highly shared, low-generation-probability nucleotide sequences to deal with suspected cross-contamination and a sequencing artifact. A later analysis calculated a clonal expansion index for each public chain from normalized within-repertoire ranks of inferred template counts. In a later analysis, generation probabilities were computed using a VDJ recombination model fitted to out-of-frame rearrangements, and the results were checked against IGoR. In a later analysis, hypergeometric tests were used to score TCR-TCR, TCR-HLA and TCR-CMV co-occurrence, with a repertoire-size bias correction applied to TCR pairs. False discovery rates were estimated in a later analysis by permuting HLA or CMV assignments 20 times. In a later analysis, co-occurring TCRs were grouped using DBSCAN, and TCRdist sequence similarity was added for clustering within HLA-allele-positive subsets. Repertoires with fewer than 30,000 or more than 120,000 public chains, plus five repertoires with anomalous nucleotide sharing, were excluded from co-occurrence clustering. TCRdb provides this immuneACCESS table in a form limited to in-frame rearrangements. Some clones are lacking; in checked studies, under half of them reflect an unresolved V gene, and why the rest are absent is not known. The V and J calls and clone size were taken over from that table, and D and trimming were inferred from the DNA. The table for this sample lists about 160,000 clones; more than 65% of them were counted only once. Together, the top ten hold roughly 6.7% of the sample.

The cohort comprised hundreds of healthy bone marrow donors. At the time of sampling, all cohort members were nominally healthy, though unrecorded immune exposures were likely present. The donor tested CMV seropositive and was one of the 289 seropositive cohort members. A peripheral blood sample was provided by each donor, and peripheral blood mononuclear cells were used for TCR beta sequencing. Genomic DNA extraction from the blood cell samples was performed with the Qiagen DNeasy Blood Extraction Kit. The data derive from a study of cytomegalovirus exposure and HLA in healthy donors (dated by TCRdb to 2016 to 2017). In the study overall: According to an earlier analysis of 450 to 650 of the donors, some 180 million T cells yielded 117 million unique TCR beta sequences and 276 Gb of sequence data. Donor age, sex, ethnicity and CMV serostatus were compiled together with the repertoire data. To decide whether each TCR beta V gene segment behaved as functional or pseudogenic, an earlier analysis of some 570 of the donors relied on high-throughput TCR beta sequencing. The study aimed to test whether cataloging public T cell receptors could reveal signatures of past pathogen exposure. On average, around 230,000 unique TCR beta nucleotide sequences were sequenced per donor among about 400 genotyped donors of the cohort, with roughly 18% of those sequences being non-productive. All discovery cohort repertoires had been generated using a single sequencing platform. HLA typing included class I and class II loci at four-digit resolution. In a later genetic analysis, genome-wide SNP genotypes for about three fifths of the roughly 670 donors were used, and that subset was treated as a discovery cohort. The number of donors typed differed by locus, with roughly 629-640 for A, B, C, DRB1 and DQB1, roughly 550 for DQA1, 600 to 610 for DPA1, and 450 to 480 for DPB1. A later analysis re-analyzed previously published TCR beta repertoires from 666 donors and added high-resolution HLA genotyping to study TCR occurrence patterns. Roughly five DR-DQ haplotypes were treated as single units for association and clustering because of strong linkage in the cohort. The genetic ancestry cluster associated with self-reported Caucasian donors included over 80% of the roughly 400 genotyped donors. Rather than using new phenotypic data, the later analysis identified candidate immune exposures from TCR beta sequences and from how often those sequences occurred across donors. In addition to the first cohort of approximately 670 subjects, a separate validation cohort of 100 to 150 different subjects was used. Using immunosequencing, the study profiled T cell repertoires from around 670 subjects and related those repertoires to cytomegalovirus serostatus. The study combined high-throughput TCR immunosequencing, statistical association of individual TCRs with disease status, and machine learning to predict cytomegalovirus infection status. About 320 gigabases of sequencing data and 70 million to 85 million unique TCR sequences were included in an early release covering roughly 600 HLA-typed donors.

Study-level results and caveats: In a later analysis, HLA-associated TCR beta chains were found to be more clonally expanded and to have lower generation probabilities than equally common non-associated chains. Compared with the roughly 700-donor mean, donors in an Asian-associated ancestry cluster had fewer N-insertions in productive TCRs, according to a later genetic analysis. Cytomegalovirus status was reported to be diagnosed by the classifier with high specificity and sensitivity in both the original and validation cohorts. Sequencing depth was assumed to be roughly uniform across donors in the presence/absence analyses, though that assumption may not hold. The only immune exposure information available for the cohort was CMV serostatus. A later analysis reported that several top co-occurrence clusters appeared linked to parvovirus B19, influenza, CMV and Epstein-Barr virus. A further reported finding was that TCR beta sequences accurately predicted the HLA-A and HLA-B alleles for most subjects in the first cohort. The study gave a list of 150 to 200 TCR beta chains associated with cytomegalovirus. A few of the identified cytomegalovirus-associated TCR beta chains were confirmed in vitro to be specific for cytomegalovirus antigens. Most CMV-associated TCR beta chains appeared to be HLA-restricted in a later analysis, and the HLA associations seemed to be driven largely by CMV exposure. A group of highly shared sequence variants was considered likely to be a technical artifact of the sequencing pipeline. An association between a missense DCLRE1C variant and V-gene and J-gene trimming of TCR beta chains was found in a later genetic analysis and replicated in an independent cohort. In a later analysis, the rate of TCR association differed among HLA loci, with DRB1 alleles having the most associated TCRs and HLA-C alleles having the fewest. When HLA alleles, especially DR and DQ, strongly co-occurred, TCR associations were difficult to assign to individual alleles. Linkage disequilibrium might explain the correlated functional status among segregating V segments, but an unknown experimental factor could not be ruled out. Broadly in line with IMGT annotations, most TCR beta V segments showed up in productive rearrangements about 87% or about 30% of the time in an earlier analysis of 587 of the donors. Because HLA typing was unavailable for some donors at each locus, only the typed subset was used in association tests. In this cohort, only TCR beta chains were sequenced, and detectable features were limited by the absence of alpha or paired-chain data. The authors suggested that the approach could potentially be extended to other disease states and immunological phenotypes. Because counts were too low, about 18 rarely observed V segments, including chromosome 9 orphons, were excluded from the earlier analysis of around 590 of the donors. Some IMGT-functional V segments, including TRBV6-2 and TRBV6-3, could not be distinguished by the 87-base-pair reads and were therefore excluded. Specific HLA alleles were associated with 15,000 to 20,000 TCR beta sequences at a false discovery rate of 0.05 in a later analysis. Across donors, most TCR sequences were observed very rarely, whereas some public TCRs were present in many individuals.

Sequencing input: PBMCs. The clonotype was recovered from a man aged 45-60 years in good health and CMV-seropositive. The V and J segments used are TRBV7-3 and TRBJ1-1; the D region possibly corresponds to TRBD1 (5 bases align). The DNA reads TGTGCCAGCAGCTTAACGGGGGGGACTGAAGCTTTCTTT. Protein translation: CASSLTGGTEAFF.